The entry below describes one TCR beta chain. The sample holds many counts of this clonotype. It lacks a known antigen. Per-nucleotide qualities are absent, and no much larger clonotype sits a single base away. These data belong to a study of low-dose radiotherapy and immunotherapy resistance in tumors (dated 2022 in TCRdb). Background for the entire study: Patients in Cohort 1 were given 0.5 Gy per fraction every 2 weeks, and the prescribed total PTV dose was 6.5 Gy. Nivolumab was administered intravenously as a 240 mg flat dose every two weeks, and ipilimumab was administered intravenously at 1 mg/kg every six weeks. Cohort 2 received 1 Gy per fraction every two weeks, with a total of 13 Gy over 26 weeks. The translational analysis covered eight patients: three from the first dose cohort and the first five from the second dose cohort. Randomization of trial participants into treatment groups was not performed. Every two weeks, patients got intravenous cyclophosphamide at 200 mg/m2, given one day ahead of each radiation and immunotherapy administration. Starting on cycle 1 day 1, patients took 300 mg of aspirin by mouth once a day for four cycles.

First-strand cDNA was synthesized using Superscript III and a set of TRAV- and TRBV-specific primers, so that both TCRalpha and TCRbeta chains were covered. TCRs were amplified with Phusion for roughly 20 PCR cycles using a constant-region primer together with the adapter attached to the V primers. Isolated mRNA was amplified with the MessageAmp II aRNA Amplification Kit, using a roughly 15-hour in vitro transcription at 37°C. mRNA for TCR sequencing was isolated with the Dynabeads mRNA DIRECT Purification Kit. Indexed Illumina adapters were added in a second Phusion PCR of 25 cycles, after which AMPure XP beads were used to purify the products. TCRalpha and TCRbeta libraries were deep-sequenced on an Illumina MiniSeq instrument. The paper's processing steps were these. Custom Perl scripts were used to pool TCR sequences that encoded the same protein, to remove out-of-frame sequences, and to calculate the abundance of each clonotype. TCR sequences supported by only a single read were excluded from analysis. The metrics used to describe the repertoires included Shannon entropy, Gini index, clonality, richness, and the frequency of TCRs shared between repertoires. TCRdb reprocessed the public reads (quality trimming at Q25 with fastp, clone calling with MiXCR) and kept in-frame beta chains. Rows with a matching CDR3 protein are joined into one entry that keeps the most common DNA and genes. The V and J calls and clone size come from TCRdb's table, not from the authors' own analysis. The sample table shows 80,000 to 95,000 distinct CDR3 sequences, and 9.4% are seen once. 0.95% to 1.3% of the sample comes from the top ten.

The time point label, as the study defines it: before trial treatment. Donors were enrolled in RACIN, a single-arm phase I dose-escalation trial combining nivolumab, ipilimumab, aspirin, low-dose cyclophosphamide and low-dose radiotherapy. Patients with advanced, TIL-negative solid tumors were considered eligible. From a lookup of the germline V gene (reference sequence), CDR1 and CDR2 are MNHEY and SMNVEV. Trimming removed 9 bases from V and 7 bases from J, leaving 16 bases between the germline ends. Spanning cysteine to phenylalanine, the CDR3 consists of 13 amino acids. Of all the DNA, just the CDR3 is kept, 39 bases in frame from base 1.

The input for sequencing was PBMCs, taken before treatment. This TCR came from a male donor with prostate cancer. The chain uses TRBV27 and TRBJ2-1, with a tentative D gene TRBD2 over 5 matching bases. The sequenced DNA: TGTGCCAGTAAGCGAGGGCCGACGAATGAGCAGTTCTTC. Translated, it gives CASKRGPTNEQFF.